Listed here are 31 T cell receptor beta chains from one sample, sequenced in a study of blood T cell repertoires in COVID-19. Clones were read by immunoSEQ multiplex PCR, and TCRdb kept only the in-frame ones, dropping some. The sample lists about 230,000 clones; around 84% were seen once. Sequenced material: peripheral blood. Every receptor here comes from a woman aged 80 or over with active or convalescent COVID-19.

This chain joins TRBV28 and TRBJ1-1, with TRBD1 matching over 12 bases. V lost 3 bases, J lost 8 bases, and 7 bases stayed unmatched. CDR1 is MDHEN, CDR2 SYDVKM, per germline. CDR3 length: 15 amino acids. For the CDR3, the DNA is TGTGCCAGCAGTTTGCGAGGGACAGGGGGCTGGGAAGCTTTCTTT. As protein: CASSLRGTGGWEAFF.

The rearrangement links TRBV7-3 to TRBJ2-1, with 11 bases that match TRBD2. The V gene end was trimmed by 6 bases and the J gene end by 0 bases; junction bases not matched to a gene: 4. The CDR3 is 16 amino acids. CDR1 and CDR2 (germline): SGHTA, FQGTGA. The CDR3 bases are TGTGCCAGCAGTCTAGCGGGGGGCCGCTCCTACAATGAGCAGTTCTTC. Protein product: CASSLAGGRSYNEQFF.

This chain joins TRBV27 and TRBJ1-1, with D hard to call. Trimming left V 5 bases short and J 5 bases short, with 12 bases between. Per germline, CDR1 MNHEY and CDR2 SMNVEV (reference sequence). The CDR3 extends over 13 amino acids. In DNA form, the CDR3 reads TGTGCCAGCAGTAGCTTCCGGGGTACTGAAGCTTTCTTT. Amino acids: CASSSFRGTEAFF.

CDR3 DNA: TGCGCCAGCAGCTTGGTACCTAGCGGGGGTTCAGGAGAGCAGTACTTC. The encoded protein is CASSLVPSGGSGEQYF. This chain uses TRBV5-1 with TRBJ2-7; TRBD2 aligns across 10 bases. With V trimmed by 0 bases and J by 7 bases, 10 bases remained unmatched. The V gene's germline CDR1 is SGHRS and CDR2 YFSETQ. This CDR3 comprises 16 residues.

The chain recombines TRBV29-1 with TRBJ1-4, with TRBD1 as a possible D gene (5 bases). The germline CDR1 and CDR2 sequences are SQVTM and ANQGSEA. The germline V and J ends were trimmed by 4 bases and 2 bases, with 8 bases remaining between them. The CDR3 contains 13 residues. CDR3 DNA sequence: TGCAGCGTTGTTCAGGGCACTAATGAAAAACTGTTTTTT. Encoded protein: CSVVQGTNEKLFF.

Concerning this clone itself: This sample also contains other DNA sequences that code for the same CDR3. The chain is built from TRBV18 and TRBJ1-5; 9 nucleotides match TRBD1. V was pared by 3 bases and J by 4 bases, with 4 bases of the junction left unmatched. Germline assignment: CDR1 KGHSH and CDR2 LQKENI. The CDR3 covers 15 residues. The CDR3 region is CASSPGQGLNQPQHF. The CDR3 DNA reads TGTGCCAGCTCACCTGGACAGGGGTTAAATCAGCCCCAGCATTTT.

The chain recombines TRBV6-6 with TRBJ2-3; a possible D gene is TRBD2 (5 bases). Germline V gives CDR1 MNHNY, CDR2 SVGAGI (reference sequence). The CDR3 has 15 residues. Trimming took 2 bases from V and 7 from J, leaving 16 bases between them. Here the CDR3 reads CASSYPPTVGNTQYF. CDR3 nucleotides: TGTGCCAGCAGTTACCCCCCAACCGTCGGGAATACGCAGTATTTT.

The rearrangement uses TRBV28 and TRBJ1-3; D remains ambiguous. Germline values: CDR1 MDHEN, CDR2 SYDVKM. V lost 2 bases and J 0 bases, leaving 5 bases between the germline ends. This CDR3 contains 14 residues. CDR3 protein: CASSLPISGNTIYF. CDR3 bases: TGTGCCAGCAGTTTACCTATCTCTGGAAACACCATATATTTT.

The chain couples TRBV2 to TRBJ1-1; 7 bases are shared with TRBD1. Unmatched junction bases numbered 2, after V lost 4 bases and J lost 3 bases. The CDR3 length is 13 residues. Germline V gene sequence: CDR1 SNHLY, CDR2 FYNNEI. The CDR3 loop reads CASSADRDTEAFF. DNA of the CDR3: TGTGCCAGCAGTGCCGACAGGGACACTGAAGCTTTCTTT.

The V and J genes are TRBV6-6 and TRBJ1-1; 7 bases match TRBD1. The V segment lost 4 bases and the J segment 10 bases; nucleotides outside the gene matches: 12. The CDR3 length is 14 residues. Germline CDR1 MNHNY, CDR2 SVGAGI (reference sequence). In DNA, the CDR3 is TGTGCCAGCAGTTCCTCACAGGGGAAGGTTGGAGCTTTCTTT. Its protein is CASSSSQGKVGAFF.

The V and J genes are TRBV9 and TRBJ2-4; D may be TRBD1 (5 bases). V was pared by 2 bases and J by 0 bases, with 6 bases between. This CDR3 is 14 amino acids long. Per germline, CDR1 SGDLS and CDR2 YYNGEE. CDR3: CASSVGLAKNIQYF. Written as DNA, the CDR3 is TGTGCCAGCAGCGTGGGGCTAGCCAAAAACATTCAGTACTTC.

Points on this clone: A junction end diverges from the germline sequence, so it may reflect a read error. V and J are TRBV7-7 and TRBJ2-3; 7 bases match TRBD1. Germline lookup yields CDR1 SSHAT and CDR2 FNYEAQ (reference sequence). The CDR3 sequence is 16 residues long. CDR3 DNA: TGTGCTAGCAGCTTGGGATCGACAGGGAGCACAGATACGCAGTATTTT. It encodes CASSLGSTGSTDTQYF.

This chain connects TRBV6-2 or TRBV6-3 to TRBJ2-5; 8 bases are a match to TRBD2. With 0 bases clipped from V and 5 bases from J, the junction kept 5 bases outside the gene matches. The CDR3 runs 15 residues. CDR1 and CDR2 from the germline V gene are MNHEY and SVGEGT. CDR3: CASSYSTSGVETQYF. CDR3 DNA sequence: TGTGCCAGCAGTTACTCTACTAGCGGAGTGGAGACCCAGTACTTC.

The chain carries TRBV6-6 and TRBJ2-1; a possible D gene is TRBD1 (8 bases). CDR3 length: 14 amino acids. V gave up 7 bases and J gave up 5 bases, with 15 bases separating them. Germline CDR1 reads MNHNY; CDR2 reads SVGAGI (reference sequence). CDR3 amino acids: CASTLQGGHNEQFF. In nucleotides, the CDR3 is TGTGCCAGCACCCTACAGGGGGGGCACAATGAGCAGTTCTTC.

The chain couples TRBV19 to TRBJ2-2, with TRBD1 as a possible D gene (6 bases). Germline CDR1 is LNHDA and CDR2 is SQIVND (reference sequence). This CDR3 spans 14 amino acids. Between the trimmed V and J ends, which lost 5 bases and 6 bases, there was a span of 13 bases. CDR3 sequence reads: CASSPRGLAGELFF. The CDR3 region has the DNA TGTGCCAGTAGTCCCAGGGGTTTGGCCGGGGAGCTGTTTTTT.

The chain employs TRBV27 and TRBJ1-2, with 7 bases that match TRBD1. The CDR3 is 14 residues long. After removal of 6 bases from V and 0 bases from J, the junction contained 4 bases not matched to a gene. CDR1 and CDR2 (germline): MNHEY, SMNVEV (reference sequence). As DNA, the CDR3 is TGTGCCAGCAGGAGACAGGGTTCTAACTATGGCTACACCTTC. It specifies CASRRQGSNYGYTF.

The chain combines TRBV6-5 with TRBJ2-4, with 9 bases identical to TRBD1. V was pared by 6 bases and J by 15 bases, with 6 bases of the junction left unmatched. This CDR3 comprises 11 residues. The germline gives CDR1 MNHEY, CDR2 SVGAGI. This CDR3 reads CASSGQGSWYF. The DNA for the CDR3 is TGTGCCAGCAGCGGACAGGGGAGTTGGTACTTC.

This clone showed up just once. The rearrangement uses TRBV3-1 (or the pseudogene TRBV3-2) and TRBJ2-1; 10 bases fit TRBD2. J lost 12 bases, V lost 6 bases, and 14 bases had no gene match. This CDR3 region has 15 residues. Germline loops: CDR1 LGHDT, CDR2 YNNKEL (reference sequence). The CDR3 DNA reads TGTGCCAGCAGTACTCCTAGCGGGGGCGGGGATTCGCAGTTCTTC. Protein: CASSTPSGGGDSQFF.

The chain uses TRBV7-6 and TRBJ2-5; TRBD2 is a possible D gene (7 bases). The length of the CDR3 is 14 residues. Trimming cost V 4 bases and J 9 bases, with 18 bases left between them. Germline values: CDR1 SGHVS, CDR2 FNYEAQ. CDR3 region: CASSSEQGGFAQYF. CDR3 nucleotides: TGTGCCAGCAGCTCGGAACAGGGAGGGTTCGCCCAGTACTTC.

The rearrangement uses TRBV19 and TRBJ2-4, with 15 bases fitting TRBD2. The length of the CDR3 is 18 residues. Germline V lookup: CDR1 LNHDA, CDR2 SQIVND (reference sequence). The J segment lost 9 bases and the V segment lost 3 bases, leaving 12 bases of the junction unmatched. The CDR3 DNA reads TGTGCCAGTAGTATGAGGACTAGCGGGGGGGCCTCTGGAGCCATTCAGTACTTC. Amino acids: CASSMRTSGGASGAIQYF.

This chain uses TRBV9 with TRBJ2-3, with a possible D match to TRBD2 (6 bases). This CDR3 is 13 amino acids long. The ends were cut back, 7 bases at V and 3 bases at J, with 12 bases in the middle. Germline CDR1 SGDLS, CDR2 YYNGEE. CDR3 sequence: CASGQEGTDTQYF. The CDR3 DNA is TGTGCCAGCGGGCAGGAGGGGACAGATACGCAGTATTTT.

The V and J genes are TRBV3-1 (or the pseudogene TRBV3-2) and TRBJ2-3; 12 bases agree with TRBD2. CDR1 and CDR2 from the germline V gene are LGHDT and YNNKEL (reference sequence). V lost 4 bases to trimming and J lost 4 bases; unmatched junction nucleotides: 9. The CDR3 sequence is 17 residues long. The CDR3 spells CASSRRLAGVTADTQYF. The CDR3 bases are TGTGCCAGCAGCCGACGACTAGCGGGGGTAACTGCAGATACGCAGTATTTT.

The rearrangement links TRBV28 to TRBJ1-4, with D perhaps TRBD1 (6 bases). Trimming cost V 4 bases and J 4 bases, with 10 bases left between them. Looked up from germline, CDR1 is MDHEN and CDR2 is SYDVKM. The CDR3 runs 14 residues. The CDR3 DNA follows: TGTGCCAGCAGTTCATCAGGGGATAATGAAAAACTGTTTTTT. It is translated as CASSSSGDNEKLFF.

This chain uses TRBV7-8 with TRBJ1-3, with TRBD1 matching 8 bases. The germline V gene has CDR1 SGHVS and CDR2 FQNEAQ. With 0 bases clipped from V and 3 bases from J, the junction kept 4 bases outside the gene matches. The length of the CDR3 is 16 residues. DNA of the CDR3: TGTGCCAGCAGCTTAGCGGGCAGGGGGCTTGGAAACACCATATATTTT. As protein: CASSLAGRGLGNTIYF.

The V and J genes are TRBV18 and TRBJ1-1; no firm D call. This CDR3 is 15 amino acids long. Germline V gives CDR1 KGHSH, CDR2 LQKENI. V gave up 3 bases and J gave up 1 base, with 12 bases separating them. CDR3 amino acids: CASSPFPRQNTEAFF. CDR3 DNA: TGTGCCAGCTCACCCTTCCCCCGACAGAACACTGAAGCTTTCTTT. The full variable domain, its missing parts supplied by reference TRBV18 and TRBJ1-1, is NAGVMQNPRHLVRRRGQEARLRCSPMKGHSHVYWYRQLPEEGLKFMVYLQKENIIDESGMPKERFSAEFPKEGPSILRIQQVVRGDSAAYFCASSPFPRQNTEAFFGQGTRLTVV.

As concerns this clone: A read error may produce the germline difference seen at one junction end. The chain uses TRBV7-7 and TRBJ2-1; 12 nucleotides match TRBD1. Germline loops: CDR1 SSHAT, CDR2 FNYEAQ (reference sequence). The CDR3 sequence is 17 residues long. CDR3 sequence (DNA): TGTGCTAGCAGCTTATTGCTAGCGGGACAGGGGGCCAATGAGCAGTTCTTC. Translation: CASSLLLAGQGANEQFF.

The chain carries TRBV29-1 and TRBJ1-2; weak D call: TRBD1 (5 bases). V gave up 6 bases and J gave up 3 bases, with 14 bases separating them. The CDR3 has 13 residues. Germline assignment: CDR1 SQVTM and CDR2 ANQGSEA. The CDR3, as DNA: TGCAGCGTGGGGGATGGGGGGGACTATGGCTACACCTTC. This translates into CSVGDGGDYGYTF. Combining the CDR3 with reference TRBV29-1 and TRBJ1-2 gives the whole variable domain SAVISQKPSRDICQRGTSLTIQCQVDSQVTMMFWYRQQPGQSLTLIATANQGSEATYESGFVIDKFPISRPNLTFSTLTVSNMSPEDSSIYLCSVGDGGDYGYTFGSGTRLTVV.

V gene TRBV19 combines with J gene TRBJ2-5; 14 nucleotides line up with TRBD2. The J segment lost 4 bases and the V segment lost 6 bases, leaving 7 bases of the junction unmatched. Germline CDR1 and CDR2: LNHDA and SQIVND (reference sequence). This CDR3 has 16 amino acids. CDR3 nucleotides: TGTGCCAGTAGGGGCCATGGGACTAGCGGGGGAGAGACCCAGTACTTC. This encodes CASRGHGTSGGETQYF.

The chain recombines TRBV27 with TRBJ1-2; 9 bases fit TRBD1. This CDR3 has 15 amino acids. Germline values: CDR1 MNHEY, CDR2 SMNVEV (reference sequence). V was clipped by 6 bases and J by 8 bases; unmatched bases: 13. The CDR3 bases are TGTGCCAGCAGCCTCCTTCCTACAGGGGGCGCGGGCTACACCTTC. The encoded protein is CASSLLPTGGAGYTF.

The chain joins TRBV21-1 to TRBJ1-1; TRBD1 reflects the table's D call only, with no check against the DNA. TRBV21-1 is recorded as a pseudogene. The CDR3 totals 19 residues. The CDR3 region has the DNA TGTGCCACCAAACACAAAGCTAGACAGACCTCAAAGCTCAACACTGAAGCTTTCTTT. It encodes CATKHKARQTSKLNTEAFF.

This clone was recorded once. The chain joins TRBV5-4 to TRBJ1-2; 12 positions agree with TRBD1. This CDR3 contains 18 residues. CDR1 and CDR2 (germline): SGHNT, YYREEE (reference sequence). Germline trimming cut 3 bases from V and 6 bases from J; bases unmatched to any gene: 15. The CDR3 loop reads CASSSGTRLGQGAHGYTF. CDR3 nucleotides: TGTGCCAGCAGCTCCGGAACACGTCTGGGACAGGGGGCTCATGGCTACACCTTC.